A single sample gave rise to the 28 T cell receptor beta chains below, sequenced in a study of blood T cell repertoires in COVID-19. The data were produced by immunoSEQ multiplex PCR, yet TCRdb's version contains in-frame clones alone and is incomplete. The sample holds roughly 240,000 clones; roughly 85% are singletons and the top ten take 3.5% to 5.5%. Sequenced: peripheral blood. These TCRs come from a man between 60 and 75 years old who had recovered from COVID-19.

V and J are TRBV14 and TRBJ1-2; 7 bases are shared with TRBD1. CDR1 and CDR2 (germline): SGHDN, FVKESK. V lost 2 bases to trimming and J lost 7 bases; unmatched junction nucleotides: 7. This CDR3 contains 14 residues. The CDR3 DNA sequence: TGTGCCAGCAGCCAAACCCGCCAGGGGGGTGGCTACACCTTC. Amino acids: CASSQTRQGGGYTF.

This chain connects TRBV7-9 to TRBJ2-1; the match to TRBD2 covers 10 bases. The CDR3 has 15 residues. Germline V gene sequence: CDR1 SEHNR, CDR2 FQNEAQ (reference sequence). Unmatched junction bases numbered 7, after V lost 8 bases and J lost 3 bases. The chain's CDR3 is CASGPTSGVYNEQFF. CDR3 nucleotides: TGTGCCAGCGGCCCCACTAGCGGGGTCTACAATGAGCAGTTCTTC.

The CDR3 DNA reads TGTGCCAGTAGCCAACCCACTAGCGGGAACTACAATGAGCAGTTCTTC. This sequence encodes CASSQPTSGNYNEQFF. This chain joins TRBV19 and TRBJ2-1; 10 nucleotides align to TRBD2. Germline V gene data show CDR1 as LNHDA and CDR2 as SQIVND (reference sequence). The CDR3 has 16 amino acids. The V gene end was trimmed by 6 bases and the J gene end by 3 bases; junction bases not matched to a gene: 8.

V and J are TRBV29-1 and TRBJ2-2, with TRBD1 matching over 8 bases. V shed 3 bases and J 3 bases; nucleotides not matched to a gene: 6. CDR1 SQVTM and CDR2 ANQGSEA come from the germline V gene. This CDR3 spans 15 amino acids. The CDR3 spells CSVEGTGGYTGELFF. Written as DNA, the CDR3 is TGCAGCGTTGAGGGCACAGGGGGATACACCGGGGAGCTGTTTTTT.

As to this clone: Other DNA sequences of this sample code for an identical CDR3. The J gene is TRBJ2-5, the V gene TRBV3-1 (or the pseudogene TRBV3-2); a possible D gene is TRBD2 (6 bases). Germline loops: CDR1 LGHDT, CDR2 YNNKEL (reference sequence). The CDR3 loop spans 15 amino acids. Trimming shortened V by 0 bases and J by 2 bases, and 10 bases separated the two germline ends. The CDR3 loop reads CASSQDWRGQETQYF. The CDR3 DNA reads TGTGCCAGCAGCCAAGATTGGAGGGGACAAGAGACCCAGTACTTC.

The J gene is TRBJ2-3, the V gene TRBV13; D unresolved. Trimming shortened V by 5 bases and J by 0 bases, and 3 bases separated the two germline ends. In germline, CDR1 is PRHDT, CDR2 FYEKMQ (reference sequence). CDR3 length: 12 amino acids. The CDR3 spells CASSHSTDTQYF. As DNA, the CDR3 is TGTGCCAGCAGCCATAGCACAGATACGCAGTATTTT.

The chain couples TRBV5-5 to TRBJ2-3; D is possibly TRBD2 (6 bases). From germline, CDR1 is SGHKS and CDR2 YYEKEE (reference sequence). The CDR3 has 13 amino acids. Trimming removed 8 bases at V and 2 bases at J, with 12 bases between. Written as DNA, the CDR3 is TGTGCCAGTGTCCGGGAGTTCACAGATACGCAGTATTTT. It codes for CASVREFTDTQYF.

This chain joins TRBV2 and TRBJ2-7, with 7 bases matching TRBD1. Germline CDR1 reads SNHLY; CDR2 reads FYNNEI. Trimming cost V 6 bases and J 4 bases; bases outside gene matches: 6. CDR3 length equals 13 residues. The CDR3 sequence: CASRERQGYEQYF. CDR3 nucleotide sequence: TGTGCCAGCAGGGAACGACAGGGTTACGAGCAGTACTTC.

The CDR3 region is CAWSQAKNIQYF. DNA of the CDR3: TGTGCCTGGAGTCAAGCCAAAAACATTCAGTACTTC. The chain carries TRBV30 and TRBJ2-4; no clear D gene. This CDR3 region has 12 residues. CDR1 and CDR2 from the germline V gene are GTSNPN and SVGIG (reference sequence). The ends were cut back, 2 bases at V and 0 bases at J, with 2 bases in the middle.

Concerning this clone: Other DNA variants within this sample encode the same CDR3. The V and J genes are TRBV18 and TRBJ1-3; TRBD1 agrees at 7 bases. After removal of 3 bases from V and 2 bases from J, the junction contained 1 base not matched to a gene. Per the germline V gene, CDR1 is KGHSH and CDR2 is LQKENI. The CDR3 is 14 amino acids. The CDR3 sequence: CASSPQGAGNTIYF. CDR3 bases: TGTGCCAGCTCACCCCAGGGGGCTGGAAACACCATATATTTT. The full variable domain, its missing parts supplied by reference TRBV18 and TRBJ1-3, is NAGVMQNPRHLVRRRGQEARLRCSPMKGHSHVYWYRQLPEEGLKFMVYLQKENIIDESGMPKERFSAEFPKEGPSILRIQQVVRGDSAAYFCASSPQGAGNTIYFGEGSWLTVV.

As DNA, the CDR3 is TGTGCCAGTCGAAGGGCTAGCGGAAACTACGAGCAGTACTTC. Translating gives CASRRASGNYEQYF. V gene TRBV27 combines with J gene TRBJ2-7; 7 nucleotides match TRBD2. The CDR3 loop spans 14 amino acids. The V gene end was trimmed by 9 bases and the J gene end by 3 bases; junction bases not matched to a gene: 11. Germline CDR1 MNHEY, CDR2 SMNVEV (reference sequence).

The rearrangement links TRBV6-4 to TRBJ2-2; 7 positions agree with TRBD2. The germline V gene has CDR1 MRHNA and CDR2 SNTAGT. After removal of 3 bases from V and 5 bases from J, the junction contained 18 bases not matched to a gene. The CDR3 is 19 amino acids. As DNA, the CDR3 is TGTGCCAGCAGTGAGCCGTGTATTGTGCGGGAGAGAGGGACCGGGGAGCTGTTTTTT. The encoded protein is CASSEPCIVRERGTGELFF.

The chain employs TRBV18 and TRBJ2-7; 11 positions agree with TRBD1. Germline lookup yields CDR1 KGHSH and CDR2 LQKENI. This CDR3 comprises 14 residues. V was clipped by 2 bases and J by 6 bases; unmatched bases: 3. DNA of the CDR3: TGTGCCAGCTCACCAGGACAGGGGGCTTCCGAGCAGTACTTC. This gives the protein CASSPGQGASEQYF.

This chain joins TRBV4-1 and TRBJ1-2, with 10 bases aligning to TRBD1. Germline loops: CDR1 MGHRA, CDR2 YSYEKL. The CDR3 is 14 amino acids. The V gene end was trimmed by 4 bases and the J gene end by 7 bases; junction bases not matched to a gene: 6. The CDR3 nucleotides read TGCGCCAGCAGCCTAGTTCGGGACAGGGGTGGCTACACCTTC. Its protein is CASSLVRDRGGYTF.

This chain connects TRBV14 to TRBJ2-4, with D perhaps TRBD2 (5 bases). CDR1 SGHDN and CDR2 FVKESK come from the germline V gene. V dropped 1 base and J dropped 3 bases, with 13 bases sitting between them. The CDR3 is made up of 16 amino acids. The CDR3 region is CASSQVRSGIKNIQYF. CDR3 sequence (DNA): TGTGCCAGCAGCCAAGTTCGGTCGGGGATCAAAAACATTCAGTACTTC.

The chain uses TRBV9 and TRBJ1-2; 8 positions agree with TRBD1. Germline CDR1 SGDLS, CDR2 YYNGEE. The CDR3 is made up of 14 amino acids. J gave up 7 bases and V 3 bases, and 8 bases lay outside the gene matches. The CDR3 DNA reads TGTGCCAGCAGCGGACCCGACAGGGGAGCTGGCTACACCTTC. This sequence encodes CASSGPDRGAGYTF.

V gene TRBV7-8 combines with J gene TRBJ2-3; the match to TRBD2 covers 13 bases. CDR1 SGHVS and CDR2 FQNEAQ come from the germline V gene. Unmatched junction bases numbered 7, after V lost 3 bases and J lost 4 bases. The CDR3 consists of 17 residues. This chain's CDR3 is CASSFAAGTSGADTQYF. For the CDR3, the DNA is TGTGCCAGCAGCTTTGCGGCTGGGACTAGCGGGGCAGATACGCAGTATTTT.

The chain uses TRBV6-1 and TRBJ1-1; tentative D call: TRBD1 (5 bases). V lost 2 bases to trimming and J lost 10 bases, with 14 bases between them. Germline CDR1 MNHNS, CDR2 SASEGT. This CDR3 is built from 13 residues. CDR3 sequence: CASSESLGARAFF. DNA for the CDR3: TGTGCCAGCAGTGAAAGTTTAGGGGCGAGAGCTTTCTTT.

This chain links TRBV6-1 with TRBJ1-3; 8 bases are a match to TRBD1. After removal of 2 bases from V and 4 bases from J, the junction contained 7 bases not matched to a gene. The CDR3 extends over 16 amino acids. Germline CDR1 and CDR2: MNHNS and SASEGT. The chain's CDR3 is CASSEPMTGVGNTIYF. CDR3 nucleotides: TGTGCCAGCAGTGAACCGATGACAGGGGTCGGAAACACCATATATTTT.

This chain links TRBV10-3 with TRBJ2-3; 8 bases fit TRBD2. The CDR3 is 13 residues long. Germline V gives CDR1 ENHRY, CDR2 SYGVKD. J gave up 2 bases and V 9 bases, and 4 bases lay outside the gene matches. CDR3 residues: CAMAGLDTDTQYF. In nucleotides, the CDR3 is TGTGCCATGGCGGGACTAGACACAGATACGCAGTATTTT.

The chain couples TRBV27 to TRBJ2-7, with D possibly being TRBD1 (6 bases). CDR1 is MNHEY, CDR2 SMNVEV, per germline (reference sequence). This CDR3 is 12 amino acids long. The CDR3 sequence: CAGGANSYEQYF. As DNA, the CDR3 is TGTGCAGGGGGAGCTAATTCCTACGAGCAGTACTTC.

The V gene is TRBV5-1, the J gene TRBJ1-2; perhaps TRBD1 as D (5 bases). CDR1 SGHRS and CDR2 YFSETQ come from the germline V gene. V was clipped by 4 bases and J by 7 bases, with 17 bases between them. This CDR3 comprises 14 residues. CDR3 DNA sequence: TGCGCCAGCAGCCCCACCGCAGGGAGGACTGGCTACACCTTC. This gives the protein CASSPTAGRTGYTF.

This chain links TRBV5-1 with TRBJ1-1; 7 bases agree with TRBD1. Trimming cost V 7 bases and J 2 bases; bases outside gene matches: 14. Per the germline V gene, CDR1 is SGHRS and CDR2 is YFSETQ. The length of the CDR3 is 16 residues. CDR3 nucleotide sequence: TGCGCCAGCCGATTGACCCCCGGGACAGCCAACACTGAAGCTTTCTTT. Translating it yields CASRLTPGTANTEAFF.

This clone is a singleton in its sample. The CDR3 DNA reads as TGTGCCAGCAGTCCAAGCAATCAGCCCCAGCATTTT. Its protein product is CASSPSNQPQHF. The chain carries TRBV12-3 or TRBV12-4 and TRBJ1-5; the D is unclear. The V end lost 5 bases, the J end lost 1 base, and 3 bases lay between the germline ends. CDR3 length: 12 amino acids.

This chain uses TRBV5-6 with TRBJ1-3; no definite D call. With 4 bases removed from V and 2 bases from J, the gap between germline ends came to 7 bases. The germline gives CDR1 SGHDT, CDR2 YYEEEE. The CDR3 covers 13 residues. CDR3: CASSLRAGNTIYF. Written as DNA, the CDR3 is TGTGCCAGCAGCCTGAGAGCTGGAAACACCATATATTTT. The entire variable domain, with the rest obtained from reference TRBV5-6 and TRBJ1-3, is as follows: DAGVTQSPTHLIKTRGQQVTLRCSPKSGHDTVSWYQQALGQGPQFIFQYYEEEERQRGNFPDRFSGHQFPNYSSELNVNALLLGDSALYLCASSLRAGNTIYFGEGSWLTVV.

The rearrangement links TRBV30 to TRBJ2-1; 8 bases fit TRBD2. The CDR3 runs 14 residues. The germline gives CDR1 GTSNPN, CDR2 SVGIG (reference sequence). Trimming at V came to 2 bases and at J to 6 bases, leaving 6 bases not matched to a gene. CDR3 sequence reads: CAWSSGRAPNEQFF. DNA for the CDR3: TGTGCCTGGAGTTCCGGGAGGGCCCCCAATGAGCAGTTCTTC.

This rearrangement joins TRBV2 to TRBJ2-2; D possibly corresponds to TRBD1 (5 bases). Trimming removed 7 bases at V and 0 bases at J, with 12 bases between. The germline gives CDR1 SNHLY, CDR2 FYNNEI. The CDR3 contains 15 residues. The CDR3 DNA is TGTGCCAGCATTGTTGACAGAACGAACACCGGGGAGCTGTTTTTT. Translating it yields CASIVDRTNTGELFF.

This chain links TRBV15 with TRBJ2-2, with D possibly TRBD2 on 6 matching bases. Trimming took off 5 bases at V and 5 bases at J, with 18 bases between the two ends. This CDR3 has 16 residues. The germline CDR1 and CDR2 sequences are LNHNV and YYDKDF (reference sequence). CDR3 sequence: CATSGPGVRITGELFF. The CDR3, as DNA: TGTGCCACCAGCGGACCGGGAGTTCGAATTACCGGGGAGCTGTTTTTT. The full variable domain, completed using reference TRBV15 and TRBJ2-2, is DAMVIQNPRYQVTQFGKPVTLSCSQTLNHNVMYWYQQKSSQAPKLLFHYYDKDFNNEADTPDNFQSRRPNTSFCFLDIRSPGLGDTAMYLCATSGPGVRITGELFFGEGSRLTVL.